These 3 T cell receptor beta chains share one sample of origin, sequenced in a study of cytomegalovirus exposure and HLA in healthy donors. The PCR was carried out with 60 Vbeta primers and 13 Jbeta primers. Data came from immunoSEQ multiplex PCR; TCRdb stores just in-frame clones and leaves some out. Here the sample spans roughly 130,000 clones, roughly four fifths being singletons. Sequenced input: PBMCs. The receptors derive from a woman in her thirties or forties in good health and CMV-seropositive.

The chain uses TRBV7-2 and TRBJ2-7, with D tentatively TRBD2 (7 bases). This CDR3 comprises 15 residues. V was shortened by 1 base and J by 4 bases, with 14 bases between the two germline ends. The germline V gene encodes CDR1 SGHTA and CDR2 FQGNSA. The CDR3 region is CASSLVEGGDYEQYF. Here the CDR3 DNA reads TGTGCCAGCAGCTTAGTTGAGGGGGGGGATTACGAGCAGTACTTC.

V gene TRBV10-1 combines with J gene TRBJ2-7; D is perhaps TRBD2 (6 bases). There are 20 residues in the CDR3. The germline V gene encodes CDR1 WNHNN and CDR2 SYGVQD (reference sequence). Trimming removed 4 bases at V and 2 bases at J, with 30 bases between. In DNA form, the CDR3 reads TGCGCCAGCAGTGCCCAAAACATAAGACGTGGAGCGGGCTATACCTACGAGCAGTACTTC. As protein: CASSAQNIRRGAGYTYEQYF.

This rearrangement joins TRBV5-1 to TRBJ2-5; the match to TRBD1 covers 8 bases. With 2 bases clipped from V and 5 bases from J, the junction kept 14 bases outside the gene matches. The V gene's germline CDR1 is SGHRS and CDR2 YFSETQ. This CDR3 comprises 17 residues. Here the CDR3 reads CASSLSPDRELGETQYF. DNA for the CDR3: TGCGCCAGCAGCTTATCCCCGGACAGGGAATTGGGCGAGACCCAGTACTTC.